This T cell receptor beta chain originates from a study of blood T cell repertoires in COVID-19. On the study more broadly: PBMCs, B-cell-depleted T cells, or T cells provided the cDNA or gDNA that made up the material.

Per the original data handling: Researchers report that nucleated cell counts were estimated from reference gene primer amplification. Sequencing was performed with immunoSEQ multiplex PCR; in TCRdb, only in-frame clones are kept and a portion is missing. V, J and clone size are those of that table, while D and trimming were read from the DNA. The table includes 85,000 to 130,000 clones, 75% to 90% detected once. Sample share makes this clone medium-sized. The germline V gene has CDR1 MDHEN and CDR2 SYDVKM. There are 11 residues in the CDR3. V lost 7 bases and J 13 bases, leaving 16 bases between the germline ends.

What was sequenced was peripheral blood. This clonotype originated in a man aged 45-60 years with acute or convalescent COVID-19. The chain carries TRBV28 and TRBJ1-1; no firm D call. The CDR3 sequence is CASIYDRRNFF. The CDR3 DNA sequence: TGTGCCAGCATCTACGATCGTCGAAATTTCTTT.